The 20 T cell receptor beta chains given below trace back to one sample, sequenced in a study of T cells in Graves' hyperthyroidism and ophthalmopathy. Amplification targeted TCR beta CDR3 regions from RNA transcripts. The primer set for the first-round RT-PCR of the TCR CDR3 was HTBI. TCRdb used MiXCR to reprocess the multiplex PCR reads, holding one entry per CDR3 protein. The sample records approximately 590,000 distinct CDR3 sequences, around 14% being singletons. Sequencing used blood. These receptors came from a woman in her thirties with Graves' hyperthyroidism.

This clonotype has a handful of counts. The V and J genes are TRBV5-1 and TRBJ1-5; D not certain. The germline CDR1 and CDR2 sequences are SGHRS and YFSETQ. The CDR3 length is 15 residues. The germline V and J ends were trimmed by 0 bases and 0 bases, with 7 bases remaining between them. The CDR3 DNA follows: TGCGCCAGCAGCTTGGGGCAATTTAGCAATCAGCCCCAGCATTTT. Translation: CASSLGQFSNQPQHF.

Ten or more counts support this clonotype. The CDR3 sequence is CASSLRGTNYEQYF. The DNA for the CDR3 is TGTGCCAGCAGTTTAAGGGGGACCAACTACGAGCAGTACTTC. The rearrangement uses TRBV28 and TRBJ2-7; D perhaps matches TRBD1 (6 bases). V lost 2 bases to trimming and J lost 3 bases, with 11 bases between them. The CDR3 extends over 14 amino acids. CDR1 is MDHEN and CDR2 is SYDVKM in the germline V gene.

The CDR3 region has the DNA TGTGCCAGCAGCCAAGGCTCTAACACAGATACGCAGTATTTT. It yields the protein CASSQGSNTDTQYF. The chain carries TRBV3-1 and TRBJ2-3; no reliable D call. The V end was cut by 1 base, the J end by 2 bases, with 7 bases between. The CDR3 is 14 residues long. Germline V CDR1 and CDR2: LGHDT, YNNKEL (reference sequence).

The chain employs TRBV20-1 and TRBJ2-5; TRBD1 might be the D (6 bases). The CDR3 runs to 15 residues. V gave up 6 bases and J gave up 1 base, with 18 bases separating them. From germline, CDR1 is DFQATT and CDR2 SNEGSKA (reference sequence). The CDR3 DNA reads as TGCAGTGCGGCCGACATCGGACAGTTCCAAGAGACCCAGTACTTC. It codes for CSAADIGQFQETQYF.

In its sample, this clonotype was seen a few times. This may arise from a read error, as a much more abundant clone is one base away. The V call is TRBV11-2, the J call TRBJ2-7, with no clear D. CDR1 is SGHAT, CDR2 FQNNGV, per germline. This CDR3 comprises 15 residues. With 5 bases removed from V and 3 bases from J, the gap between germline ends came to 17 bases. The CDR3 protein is CASSPRRSRNYEQYF. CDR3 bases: TGTGCCAGCAGCCCGCGGAGAAGTCGAAACTACGAGCAGTACTTC. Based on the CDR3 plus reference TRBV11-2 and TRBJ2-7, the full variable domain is EAGVAQSPRYKIIEKRQSVAFWCNPISGHATLYWYQQILGQGPKLLIQFQNNGVVDDSQLPKDRFSAERLKGVDSTLKIQPAKLEDSAVYLCASSPRRSRNYEQYFGPGTRLTVT.

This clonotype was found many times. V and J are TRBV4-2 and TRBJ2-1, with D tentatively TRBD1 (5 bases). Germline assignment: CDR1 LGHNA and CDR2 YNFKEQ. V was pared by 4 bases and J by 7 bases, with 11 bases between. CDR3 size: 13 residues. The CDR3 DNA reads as TGTGCCAGCAGCCGTGAGACAGAAAATGAGCAGTTCTTC. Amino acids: CASSRETENEQFF.

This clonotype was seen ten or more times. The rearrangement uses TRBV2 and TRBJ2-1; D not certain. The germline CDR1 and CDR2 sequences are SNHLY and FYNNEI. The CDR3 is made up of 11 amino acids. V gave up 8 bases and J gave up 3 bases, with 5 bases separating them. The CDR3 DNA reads TGTGCCAGCCGGGTCTACAATGAGCAGTTCTTC. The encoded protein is CASRVYNEQFF.

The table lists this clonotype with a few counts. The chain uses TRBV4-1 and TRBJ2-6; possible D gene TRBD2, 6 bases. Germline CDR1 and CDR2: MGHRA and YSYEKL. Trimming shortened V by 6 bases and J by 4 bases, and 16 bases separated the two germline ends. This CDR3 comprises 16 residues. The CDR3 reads CASSPGGAPGANVLTF. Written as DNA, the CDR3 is TGCGCCAGCAGTCCAGGAGGGGCTCCCGGGGCCAACGTCCTGACTTTC.

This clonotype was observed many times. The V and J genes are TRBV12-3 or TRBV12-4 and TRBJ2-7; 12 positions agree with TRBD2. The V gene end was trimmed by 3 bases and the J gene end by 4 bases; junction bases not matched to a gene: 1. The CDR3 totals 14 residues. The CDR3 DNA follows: TGTGCCAGCAGTTTTGGACTAGCGGGGTACGAGCAGTACTTC. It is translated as CASSFGLAGYEQYF.

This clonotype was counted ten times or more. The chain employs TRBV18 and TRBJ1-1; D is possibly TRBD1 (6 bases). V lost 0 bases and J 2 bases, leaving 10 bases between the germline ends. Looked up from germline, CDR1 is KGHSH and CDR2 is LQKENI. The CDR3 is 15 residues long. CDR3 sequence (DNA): TGTGCCAGCTCACCACCACAGGGCCCCAACACTGAAGCTTTCTTT. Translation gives CASSPPQGPNTEAFF.

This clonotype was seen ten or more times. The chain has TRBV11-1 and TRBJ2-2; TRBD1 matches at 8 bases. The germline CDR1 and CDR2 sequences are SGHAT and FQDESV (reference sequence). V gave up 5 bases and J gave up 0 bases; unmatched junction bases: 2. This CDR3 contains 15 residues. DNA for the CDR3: TGTGCCAGCAGCGGACAGGGTTCGAACACCGGGGAGCTGTTTTTT. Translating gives CASSGQGSNTGELFF.

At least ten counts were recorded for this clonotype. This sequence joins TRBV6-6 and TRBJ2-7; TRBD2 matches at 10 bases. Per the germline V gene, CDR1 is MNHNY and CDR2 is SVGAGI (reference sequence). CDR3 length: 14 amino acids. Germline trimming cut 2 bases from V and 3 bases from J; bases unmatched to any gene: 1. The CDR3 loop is CASSYQREGYEQYF. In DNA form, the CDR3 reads TGTGCCAGCAGTTACCAGCGGGAGGGCTACGAGCAGTACTTC.

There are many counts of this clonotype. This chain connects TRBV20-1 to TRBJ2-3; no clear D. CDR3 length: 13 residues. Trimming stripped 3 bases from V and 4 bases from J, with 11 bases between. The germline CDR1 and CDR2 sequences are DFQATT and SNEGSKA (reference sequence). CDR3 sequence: CSASPGAADTQYF. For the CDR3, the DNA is TGCAGTGCTAGTCCTGGAGCTGCAGATACGCAGTATTTT.

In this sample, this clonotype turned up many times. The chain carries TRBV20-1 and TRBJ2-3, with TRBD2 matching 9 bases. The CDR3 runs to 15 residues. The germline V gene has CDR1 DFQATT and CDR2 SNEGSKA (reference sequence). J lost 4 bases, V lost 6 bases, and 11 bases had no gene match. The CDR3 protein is CSALQVAGVPDTQYF. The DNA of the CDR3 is TGCAGTGCCCTGCAGGTAGCGGGAGTCCCAGATACGCAGTATTTT.

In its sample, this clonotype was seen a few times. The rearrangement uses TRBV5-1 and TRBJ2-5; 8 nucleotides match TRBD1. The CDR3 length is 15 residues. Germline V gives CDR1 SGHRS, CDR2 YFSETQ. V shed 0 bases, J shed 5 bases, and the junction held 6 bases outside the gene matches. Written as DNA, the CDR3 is TGCGCCAGCAGCTTGGCCGGACAGGGAGAGGAGACCCAGTACTTC. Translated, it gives CASSLAGQGEETQYF.

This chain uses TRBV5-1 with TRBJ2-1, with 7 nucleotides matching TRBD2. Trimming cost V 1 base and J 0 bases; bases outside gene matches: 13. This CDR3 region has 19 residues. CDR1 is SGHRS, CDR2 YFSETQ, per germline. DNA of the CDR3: TGCGCCAGCAGCTTGAGTCCTAAGCGGGGATCAAGCTCCTACAATGAGCAGTTCTTC. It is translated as CASSLSPKRGSSSYNEQFF. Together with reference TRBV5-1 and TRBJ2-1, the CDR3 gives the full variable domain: KAGVTQTPRYLIKTRGQQVTLSCSPISGHRSVSWYQQTPGQGLQFLFEYFSETQRNKGNFPGRFSGRQFSNSRSEMNVSTLELGDSALYLCASSLSPKRGSSSYNEQFFGPGTRLTVL.

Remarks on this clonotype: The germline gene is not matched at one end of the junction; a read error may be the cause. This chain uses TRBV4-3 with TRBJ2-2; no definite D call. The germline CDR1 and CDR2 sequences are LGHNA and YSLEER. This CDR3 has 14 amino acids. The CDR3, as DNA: TGCGCCAGCAGCCAAGGAACCCCCACCAGGGAGCTGTTTTTT. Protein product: CASSQGTPTRELFF.

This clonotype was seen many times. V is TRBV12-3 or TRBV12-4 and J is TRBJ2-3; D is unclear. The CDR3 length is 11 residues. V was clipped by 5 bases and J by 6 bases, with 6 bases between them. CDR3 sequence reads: CASSPPDTQYF. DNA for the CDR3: TGTGCCAGCAGTCCCCCGGATACGCAGTATTTT.

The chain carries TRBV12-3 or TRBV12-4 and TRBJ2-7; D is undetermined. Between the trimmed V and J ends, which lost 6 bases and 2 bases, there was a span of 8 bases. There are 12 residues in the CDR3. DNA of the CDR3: TGTGCCAGCAGGGCGGATCCCTACGAGCAGTACTTC. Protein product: CASRADPYEQYF.

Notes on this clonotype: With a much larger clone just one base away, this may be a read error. The DNA of the CDR3 is TGTGCCAGCAGCTTAGTAGCGGGAGTAGGTGATACGCTGTATTTT. It specifies CASSLVAGVGDTLYF. The chain has TRBV7-2 and TRBJ2-3; 9 bases agree with TRBD2. CDR1 SGHTA and CDR2 FQGNSA come from the germline V gene. This CDR3 region has 15 residues.